This TCR beta chain was observed in a study of blood T cell repertoires in COVID-19. This clone has just a few counts. Assay: immunoSEQ multiplex PCR; the TCRdb copy retains only in-frame clones and omits some. Counted here are roughly 200,000 clones, over 80% occurring once; the ten biggest clones make up about 7%. The length of the CDR3 is 15 residues. V gave up 4 bases and J gave up 2 bases; unmatched junction bases: 8. In germline, CDR1 is SGHRS, CDR2 YFSETQ. The sequence derives from a woman aged 40 to 55 with COVID-19, enrolled during active disease. The gene calls are TRBV5-1 and TRBJ1-2; the match to TRBD1 covers 7 bases. The sequenced material came from peripheral blood. The CDR3 here is CASSLQSRGNYGYTF. DNA of the CDR3: TGCGCCAGCAGCCTCCAGAGCAGGGGGAACTATGGCTACACCTTC.